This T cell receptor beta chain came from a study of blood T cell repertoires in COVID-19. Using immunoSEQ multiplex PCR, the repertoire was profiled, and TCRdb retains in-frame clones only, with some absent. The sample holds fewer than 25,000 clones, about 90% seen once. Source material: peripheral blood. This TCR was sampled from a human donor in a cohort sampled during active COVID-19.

The CDR3 DNA reads TGTGCCAGTACTGATTCGACAGGGAGCCTCCTAGAGACCCAGTACTTC. Protein sequence: CASTDSTGSLLETQYF. V usage is TRBV19 and J usage is TRBJ2-5; 7 bases fit TRBD1. Germline values: CDR1 LNHDA, CDR2 SQIVND (reference sequence). This CDR3 is 16 amino acids long. V was pared by 7 bases and J by 4 bases, with 15 bases of the junction left unmatched.